This T cell receptor beta chain was sequenced in a study of blood T cell repertoires in COVID-19. Study information: COVID-19 samples from acute and convalescent phases originated in the United States, Italy and Spain. T cells, B-cell-depleted T cells, or PBMCs supplied cDNA or gDNA.

Measured with immunoSEQ multiplex PCR; TCRdb has only the in-frame clones, and not every one. Among approximately 98,000 clones listed, approximately 85% were seen once. CDR3 length equals 14 residues. Trimming shortened V by 2 bases and J by 3 bases, and 10 bases separated the two germline ends. Germline V gives CDR1 SGHRS, CDR2 YFSETQ. This sequence was found in a human donor in a cohort sampled during active COVID-19. Sequenced: peripheral blood. The chain couples TRBV5-1 to TRBJ2-3; D is uncertain. The CDR3 loop reads CASSFEFRTDTQYF. The CDR3 region has the DNA TGCGCCAGCAGCTTTGAGTTCAGGACAGATACGCAGTATTTT.